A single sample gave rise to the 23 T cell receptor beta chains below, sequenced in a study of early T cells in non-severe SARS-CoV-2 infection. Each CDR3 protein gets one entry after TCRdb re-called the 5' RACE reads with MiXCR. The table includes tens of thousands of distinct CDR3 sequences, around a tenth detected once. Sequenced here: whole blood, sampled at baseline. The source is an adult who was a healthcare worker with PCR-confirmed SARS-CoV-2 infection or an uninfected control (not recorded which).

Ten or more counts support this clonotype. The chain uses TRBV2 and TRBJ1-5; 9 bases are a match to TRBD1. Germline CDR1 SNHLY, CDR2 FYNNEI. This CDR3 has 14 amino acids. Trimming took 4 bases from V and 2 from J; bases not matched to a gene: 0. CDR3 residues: CASSGTGGNQPQHF. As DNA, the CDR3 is TGTGCCAGCAGTGGGACAGGGGGCAATCAGCCCCAGCATTTT.

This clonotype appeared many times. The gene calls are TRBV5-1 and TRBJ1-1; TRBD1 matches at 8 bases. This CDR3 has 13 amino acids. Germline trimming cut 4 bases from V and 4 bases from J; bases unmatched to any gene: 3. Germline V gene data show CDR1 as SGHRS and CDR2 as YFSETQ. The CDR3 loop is CASSTGQGTEAFF. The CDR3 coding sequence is TGCGCCAGCAGCACAGGACAGGGCACTGAAGCTTTCTTT.

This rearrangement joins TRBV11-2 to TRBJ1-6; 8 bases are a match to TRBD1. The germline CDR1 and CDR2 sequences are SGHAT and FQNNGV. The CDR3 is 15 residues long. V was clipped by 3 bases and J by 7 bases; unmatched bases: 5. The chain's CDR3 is CASSFPRDRNSPLHF. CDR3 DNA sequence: TGTGCCAGCAGCTTCCCTCGGGACAGGAATTCACCCCTCCACTTT.

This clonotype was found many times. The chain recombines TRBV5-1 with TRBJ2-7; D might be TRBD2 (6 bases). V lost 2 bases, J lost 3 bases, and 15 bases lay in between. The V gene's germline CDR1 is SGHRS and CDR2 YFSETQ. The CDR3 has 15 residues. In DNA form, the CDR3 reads TGCGCCAGCAGCTTATCGTCTGGGGGACTCTACGAGCAGTACTTC. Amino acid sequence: CASSLSSGGLYEQYF.

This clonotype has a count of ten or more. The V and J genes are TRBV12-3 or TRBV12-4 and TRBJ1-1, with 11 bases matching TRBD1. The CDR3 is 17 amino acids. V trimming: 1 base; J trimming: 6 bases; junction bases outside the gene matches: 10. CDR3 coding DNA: TGTGCCAGCAGTTTAGGGGGGACAGGGGGTCCCGGGGCTGAAGCTTTCTTT. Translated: CASSLGGTGGPGAEAFF.

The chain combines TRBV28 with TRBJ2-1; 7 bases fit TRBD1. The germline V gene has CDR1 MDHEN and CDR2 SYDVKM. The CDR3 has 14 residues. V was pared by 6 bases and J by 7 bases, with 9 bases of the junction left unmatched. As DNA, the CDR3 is TGTGCCAGCAGCGACGACAGGGCCCAGAATGAGCAGTTCTTC. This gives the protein CASSDDRAQNEQFF.

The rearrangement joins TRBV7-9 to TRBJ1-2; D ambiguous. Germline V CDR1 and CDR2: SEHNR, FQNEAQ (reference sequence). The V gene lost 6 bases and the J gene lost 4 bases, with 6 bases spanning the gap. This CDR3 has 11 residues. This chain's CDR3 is CASRTGYGYTF. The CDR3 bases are TGTGCCAGCAGGACCGGCTATGGCTACACCTTC.

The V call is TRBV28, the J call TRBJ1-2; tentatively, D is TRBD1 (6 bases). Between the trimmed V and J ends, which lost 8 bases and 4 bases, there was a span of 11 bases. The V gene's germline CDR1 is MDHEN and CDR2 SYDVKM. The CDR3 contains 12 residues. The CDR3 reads CASRGASYGYTF. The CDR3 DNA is TGTGCCAGCCGGGGGGCAAGCTATGGCTACACCTTC.

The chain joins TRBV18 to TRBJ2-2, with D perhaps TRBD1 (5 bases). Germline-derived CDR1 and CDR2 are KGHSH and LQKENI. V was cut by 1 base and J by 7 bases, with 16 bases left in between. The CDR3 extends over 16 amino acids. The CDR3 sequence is CASSPLDYRGNGELFF. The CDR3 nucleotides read TGTGCCAGCTCACCACTCGATTATAGGGGAAACGGGGAGCTGTTTTTT.

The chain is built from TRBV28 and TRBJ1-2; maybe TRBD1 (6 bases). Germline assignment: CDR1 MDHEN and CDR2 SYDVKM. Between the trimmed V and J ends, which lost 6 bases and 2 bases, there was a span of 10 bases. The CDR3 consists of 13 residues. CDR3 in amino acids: CASRTRGNYGYTF. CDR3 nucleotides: TGTGCCAGCAGGACCAGGGGAAACTATGGCTACACCTTC.

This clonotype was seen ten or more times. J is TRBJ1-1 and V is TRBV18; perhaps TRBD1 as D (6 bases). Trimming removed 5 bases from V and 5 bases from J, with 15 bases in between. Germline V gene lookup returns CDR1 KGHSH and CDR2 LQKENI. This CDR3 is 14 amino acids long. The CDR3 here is CASSASGVGTEAFF. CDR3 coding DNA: TGTGCCAGCTCAGCCTCAGGGGTTGGAACTGAAGCTTTCTTT.

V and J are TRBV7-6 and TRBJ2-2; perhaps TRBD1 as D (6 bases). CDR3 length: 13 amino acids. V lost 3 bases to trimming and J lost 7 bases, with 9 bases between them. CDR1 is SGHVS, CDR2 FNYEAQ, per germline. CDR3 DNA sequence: TGTGCCAGCAGCTTTATAGGGGGCGGGGAGCTGTTTTTT. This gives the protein CASSFIGGGELFF.

CDR3 amino acids: CSGRKETSTDTQYF. The CDR3 coding sequence is TGCAGTGGGAGGAAGGAAACAAGCACAGATACGCAGTATTTT. The chain combines TRBV20-1 with TRBJ2-3, with D perhaps TRBD2 (5 bases). The V and J ends lost 7 bases and 0 bases respectively, with 14 bases between them. The CDR3 loop spans 14 amino acids. CDR1 is DFQATT and CDR2 is SNEGSKA in the germline V gene (reference sequence).

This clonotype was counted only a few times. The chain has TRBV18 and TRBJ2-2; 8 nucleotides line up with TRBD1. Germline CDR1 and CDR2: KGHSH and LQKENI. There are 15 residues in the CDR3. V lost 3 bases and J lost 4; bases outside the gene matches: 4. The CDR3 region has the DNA TGTGCCAGCTCACCGCAGGACAGGGCCACCGGGGAGCTGTTTTTT. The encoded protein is CASSPQDRATGELFF.

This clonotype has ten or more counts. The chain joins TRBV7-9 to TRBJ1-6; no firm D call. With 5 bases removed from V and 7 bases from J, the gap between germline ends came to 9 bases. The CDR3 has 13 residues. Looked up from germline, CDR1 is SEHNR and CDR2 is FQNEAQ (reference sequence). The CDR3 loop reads CASSTLDNSPLHF. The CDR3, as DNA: TGTGCCAGCAGCACCCTCGACAATTCACCCCTCCACTTT.

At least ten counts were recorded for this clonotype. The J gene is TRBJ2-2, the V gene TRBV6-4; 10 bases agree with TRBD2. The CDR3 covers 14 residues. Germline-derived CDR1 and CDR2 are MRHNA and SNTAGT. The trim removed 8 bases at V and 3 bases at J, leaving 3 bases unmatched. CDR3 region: CASQAGGDTGELFF. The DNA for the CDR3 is TGTGCCAGCCAAGCGGGAGGGGACACCGGGGAGCTGTTTTTT.

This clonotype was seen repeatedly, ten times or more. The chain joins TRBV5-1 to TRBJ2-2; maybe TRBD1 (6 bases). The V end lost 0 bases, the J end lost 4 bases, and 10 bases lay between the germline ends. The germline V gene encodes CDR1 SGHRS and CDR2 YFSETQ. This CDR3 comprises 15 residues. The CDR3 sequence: CASSLGDRFTGELFF. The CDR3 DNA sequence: TGCGCCAGCAGCTTGGGAGACAGGTTCACCGGGGAGCTGTTTTTT.

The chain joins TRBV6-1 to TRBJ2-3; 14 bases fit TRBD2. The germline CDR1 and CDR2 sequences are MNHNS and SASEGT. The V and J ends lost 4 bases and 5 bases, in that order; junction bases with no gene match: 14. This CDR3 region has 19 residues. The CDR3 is CASSAQLRTSGGIIDTQYF. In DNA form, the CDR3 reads TGTGCCAGCAGTGCTCAGCTACGGACTAGCGGGGGGATAATAGATACGCAGTATTTT.

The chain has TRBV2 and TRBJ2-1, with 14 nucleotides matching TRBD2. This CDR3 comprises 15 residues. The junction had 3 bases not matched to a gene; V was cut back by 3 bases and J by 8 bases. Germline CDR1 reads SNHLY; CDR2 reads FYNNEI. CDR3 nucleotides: TGTGCCAGCAGTGAGGAGGGACTAGCGGGGGATGAGCAGTTCTTC. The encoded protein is CASSEEGLAGDEQFF. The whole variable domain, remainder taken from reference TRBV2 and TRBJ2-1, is EPEVTQTPSHQVTQMGQEVILRCVPISNHLYFYWYRQILGQKVEFLVSFYNNEISEKSEIFDDQFSVERPDGSNFTLKIRSTKLEDSAMYFCASSEEGLAGDEQFFGPGTRLTVL.

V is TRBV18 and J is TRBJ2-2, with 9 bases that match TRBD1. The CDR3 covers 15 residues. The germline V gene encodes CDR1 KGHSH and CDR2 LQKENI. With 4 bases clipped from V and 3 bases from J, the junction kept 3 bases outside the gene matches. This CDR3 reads CASSLRTGDTGELFF. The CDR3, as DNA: TGTGCCAGCTCACTTCGGACAGGGGACACCGGGGAGCTGTTTTTT.

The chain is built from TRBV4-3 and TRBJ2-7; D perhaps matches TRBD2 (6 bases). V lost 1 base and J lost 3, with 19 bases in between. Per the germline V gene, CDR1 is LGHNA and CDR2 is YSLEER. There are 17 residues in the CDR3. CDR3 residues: CASSQVGSGGAVYEQYF. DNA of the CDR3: TGCGCCAGCAGCCAAGTTGGGAGCGGCGGGGCCGTCTACGAGCAGTACTTC.

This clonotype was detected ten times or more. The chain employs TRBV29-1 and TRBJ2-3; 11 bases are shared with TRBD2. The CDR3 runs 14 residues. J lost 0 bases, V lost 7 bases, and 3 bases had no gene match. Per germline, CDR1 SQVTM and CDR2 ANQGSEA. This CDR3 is CSERTSGSTDTQYF. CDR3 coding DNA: TGCAGCGAACGGACTAGCGGGAGCACAGATACGCAGTATTTT.

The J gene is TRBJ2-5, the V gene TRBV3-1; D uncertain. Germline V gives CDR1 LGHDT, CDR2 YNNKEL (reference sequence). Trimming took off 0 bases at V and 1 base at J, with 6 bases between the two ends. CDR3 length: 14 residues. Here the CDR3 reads CASSQDSTQETQYF. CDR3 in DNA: TGTGCCAGCAGCCAAGATTCCACCCAAGAGACCCAGTACTTC.